This T cell receptor beta chain was captured by sequencing in a study of CD8+ T cells in alopecia areata. Treatment: oral pan-JAK inhibitor, 5-10 mg twice daily. This CDR3 is 14 amino acids long. With V trimmed by 5 bases and J by 4 bases, 6 bases remained unmatched. Germline lookup yields CDR1 SGHAT and CDR2 FQNNGV. This clone was found once. It was cDNA, reverse transcribed from extracted RNA, that served as the sequencing template. Some clones are missing from TCRdb's copy, which holds only in-frame ones; the method was immunoSEQ multiplex PCR. This repertoire shows about 220,000 clones, about 57% found once; its top ten account for around 1.4%.

The sequence came from a human donor with alopecia areata. Sample: CD4+ T cells sorted from blood, taken at week 4, from a patient treated with tofacitinib. The rearrangement joins TRBV11-2 to TRBJ1-1, with 8 bases identical to TRBD1. CDR3 DNA: TGTGCCAGCAGCATAACAGGGGGGAGCACTGAAGCTTTCTTT. Amino acid sequence: CASSITGGSTEAFF.